A selection of T cell receptor beta chains follows, all from one sample in a study of early T cells in non-severe SARS-CoV-2 infection. TCRdb re-called the 5' RACE reads through MiXCR, storing one row per CDR3 protein. The data contain about 69,000 distinct CDR3 sequences, under 9.5% of them singletons. Input material: whole blood. These receptors were collected from an adult who was a healthcare worker with PCR-confirmed SARS-CoV-2 infection or an uninfected control (not recorded which). Each CDR3 is given without its conserved first and last residue. Each record gives: CDR3 protein, CDR3 length, V gene.

ASSPGTGGPYNEQF	14	TRBV18
ASSPGLDSYNEQF	13	TRBV5-4
ASSQSPGPINQGYT	14	TRBV4-1
ASSFGDSSVDTQY	13	TRBV7-9
ASSHLAPYNEQF	12	TRBV6-2/TRBV6-3
ASSVPTAENTEAF	13	TRBV9
ASSSPRMTSGNTMGKTQY	18	TRBV7-2
ASSLTGASNQPQH	13	TRBV5-5
ASSFNRAETQY	11	TRBV12-3/TRBV12-4
ASSLQTAGNGYT	12	TRBV5-1
SVGTANYGYT	10	TRBV29-1
ASSHAGGEAF	10	TRBV3-1
ASRATSNYEQY	11	TRBV19
ASRKAGMLNEQF	12	TRBV3-1
ASSLNYGNTIY	11	TRBV5-1
ASSVTGGDSVKNSPLH	16	TRBV6-6
ASSLAPAGIGNTIY	14	TRBV7-2
ASRSGQINQPQH	12	TRBV2
ASSLPQSGRANEQF	14	TRBV12-3/TRBV12-4
ASSFGTPSTDTQY	13	TRBV7-8
ASSLPPPDTQY	11	TRBV7-2
ASRTSGQETQY	11	TRBV12-3/TRBV12-4
ASSLSAQGAGGYT	13	TRBV7-2
ASSLQGAGYGYT	12	TRBV5-1
ASSPTSGGPDTQY	13	TRBV2
ASSLGTTGLAFEKLF	15	TRBV12-3/TRBV12-4
ASSLGLRESSYNEQF	15	TRBV7-6
ASSIRDFSYEQY	12	TRBV12-3/TRBV12-4
ATTSGSSYEQY	11	TRBV27
ASSLGPQNTGELF	13	TRBV7-6
ASSPPRLMNTEAF	13	TRBV7-9
ASSYSKGAGGELF	13	TRBV6-5
ASSRGRGTGELF	12	TRBV3-1
ASSRLADTQY	10	TRBV5-4
ASRSPIGYEQY	11	TRBV28
SAGSGSAYEQY	11	TRBV20-1
ASSPMGETTGANVLT	15	TRBV6-4
ASSYGVSGANVLT	13	TRBV19
SVEGRKGTDTQY	12	TRBV29-1
AISDGGSPPDYGYT	14	TRBV10-3
ASSRGTDSSYEQY	13	TRBV18
ASSKRVGYEQY	11	TRBV7-9
ASSPEQDPRVDTQY	14	TRBV5-1
AYIRGYGYT	9	TRBV30
ASTPTSGGYNEQF	13	TRBV3-1
SAYSRDRGRYT	11	TRBV29-1
SARAHNEQF	9	TRBV20-1
ASSPLTGDTQY	11	TRBV18
SARGTLGVVGYEQY	14	TRBV20-1
SVEGVSNEKLF	11	TRBV29-1
SALGSRETDTQY	12	TRBV29-1
ASSSNNQPQH	10	TRBV11-2
SARVYGTGGNEQY	13	TRBV20-1
SAEPGGGYEQY	11	TRBV29-1
ASRPGLAGARGGELF	15	TRBV2
SVRSMSSYEQY	11	TRBV29-1
ASSLTLAAATNEKLF	15	TRBV27
SVRGQGAADTQY	12	TRBV20-1
ASSRDRAGDTQY	12	TRBV18